Listed below are T cell receptor beta chains from one sample, sequenced in a study of CD8 T cells in ankylosing spondylitis. TCRdb analysed the 5' RACE reads with MiXCR anew, one entry per CDR3 protein. The table lists fewer than 550,000 distinct CDR3 sequences, less than 6% of them singletons, with around 3.5% in the top ten. Sequencing used blood, either unsorted or a sorted T cell fraction (not recorded which). The receptors derive from a male donor with ankylosing spondylitis. Each CDR3 is given with its conserved first and last residue.

J: TRBJ1-5; V: TRBV19; CDR3: CASTGRRLDQPQHF
J: TRBJ2-4; V: TRBV28; CDR3: CASTHRDREAKNIQYF
J: TRBJ1-2; V: TRBV5-1; CDR3: CASSPAREIYGYTF
J: TRBJ1-2; V: TRBV27; CDR3: CASGSLDPYWGYTF
J: TRBJ1-6; V: TRBV5-1; CDR3: CASSSRWGGRGSPLHF
J: TRBJ2-3; V: TRBV20-1; CDR3: CSALTPFGVDTQYF
J: TRBJ2-5; V: TRBV9; CDR3: CASSVAPGTSGQETQYF
J: TRBJ1-1; V: TRBV29-1; CDR3: CSGGKTVLDTEAFF
J: TRBJ2-3; V: TRBV4-2; CDR3: CASSQGGTGSDTQYF
J: TRBJ1-1; V: TRBV7-3; CDR3: CASSLGTVGVTNTEAFF
J: TRBJ1-1; V: TRBV20-1; CDR3: CGPGLRVTEAFF
J: TRBJ2-5; V: TRBV5-1; CDR3: CASSRGTGEETQYF
J: TRBJ2-3; V: TRBV2; CDR3: CASSGGRPSTDTQYF
J: TRBJ2-1; V: TRBV9; CDR3: CASSVVTSSNEQFF
J: TRBJ2-3; V: TRBV21-1; CDR3: CASSKAQGDTQYF
J: TRBJ2-1; V: TRBV19; CDR3: CASRSWGPGYNEQFF
J: TRBJ2-3; V: TRBV6-1; CDR3: CASSEPFGGRNTQYF
J: TRBJ1-2; V: TRBV4-3; CDR3: CASSQDVREIYGYTF
J: TRBJ1-3; V: TRBV12-3/TRBV12-4; CDR3: CASSLEGLQSGNTIYF
J: TRBJ1-2; V: TRBV12-3/TRBV12-4; CDR3: CASSPLQGAGYTF
J: TRBJ1-1; V: TRBV6-5; CDR3: CASSYSSGTLGTEAFF
J: TRBJ2-7; V: TRBV4-2; CDR3: CASSQETGGREQYF
J: TRBJ2-3; V: TRBV7-2; CDR3: CASNLRAMANTQYF
J: TRBJ2-1; V: TRBV5-1; CDR3: CASSSTTAYNEQFF
J: TRBJ2-1; V: TRBV4-3; CDR3: CASSPLVGSSYNEQFF
J: TRBJ2-7; V: TRBV6-2/TRBV6-3; CDR3: CASRGVGAYEQYF
J: TRBJ2-7; V: TRBV20-1; CDR3: CSATPGLGYEQYF